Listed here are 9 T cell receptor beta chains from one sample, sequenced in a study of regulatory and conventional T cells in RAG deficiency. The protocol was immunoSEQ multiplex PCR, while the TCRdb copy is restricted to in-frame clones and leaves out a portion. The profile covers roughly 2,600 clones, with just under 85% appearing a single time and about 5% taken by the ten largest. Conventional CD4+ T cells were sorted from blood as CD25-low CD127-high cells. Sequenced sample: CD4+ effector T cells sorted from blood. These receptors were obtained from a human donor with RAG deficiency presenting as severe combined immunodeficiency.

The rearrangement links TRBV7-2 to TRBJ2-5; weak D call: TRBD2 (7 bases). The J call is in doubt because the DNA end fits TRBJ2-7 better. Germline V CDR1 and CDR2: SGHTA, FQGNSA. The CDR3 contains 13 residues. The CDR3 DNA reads TGTGCCAGTGCGGGGGCCTTCTCCTACGAGCAGTACTTC. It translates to CASAGAFSYEQYF.

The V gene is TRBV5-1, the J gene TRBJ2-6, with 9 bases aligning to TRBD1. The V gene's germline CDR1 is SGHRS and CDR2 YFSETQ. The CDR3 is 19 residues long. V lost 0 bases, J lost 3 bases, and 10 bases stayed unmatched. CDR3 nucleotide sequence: TGCGCCAGCAGCTTGGTGTTGAACAGGGGGCTGGATGGGGCCAACGTCCTGACTTTC. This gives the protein CASSLVLNRGLDGANVLTF.

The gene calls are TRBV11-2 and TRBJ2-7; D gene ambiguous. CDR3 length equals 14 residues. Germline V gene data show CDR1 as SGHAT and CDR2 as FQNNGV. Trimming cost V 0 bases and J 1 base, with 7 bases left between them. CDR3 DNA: TGTGCCAGCAGCTTAGACGGCGGATCCTACGAGCAGTACTTC. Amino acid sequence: CASSLDGGSYEQYF.

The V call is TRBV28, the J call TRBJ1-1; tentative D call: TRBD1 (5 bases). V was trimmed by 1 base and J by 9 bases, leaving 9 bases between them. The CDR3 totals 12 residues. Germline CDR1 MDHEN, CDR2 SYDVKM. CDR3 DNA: TGTGCCAGCAGTTTATCCGGGGCACAAGCTTTCTTT. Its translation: CASSLSGAQAFF.

In DNA, the CDR3 is TGTGCCAGCAGCTTAGAATTGAACACCGGGGAGCTGTTTTTT. It encodes CASSLELNTGELFF. V and J are TRBV11-3 and TRBJ2-2; unclear D gene. Trimming left V 0 bases short and J 1 base short, with 3 bases between. The CDR3 consists of 14 residues. The germline gives CDR1 SGHNT, CDR2 YENEEA.

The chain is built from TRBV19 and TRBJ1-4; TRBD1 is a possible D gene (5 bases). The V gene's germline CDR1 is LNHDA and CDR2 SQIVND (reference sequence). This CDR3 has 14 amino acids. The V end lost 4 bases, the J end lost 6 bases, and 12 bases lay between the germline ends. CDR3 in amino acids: CASSTRQIHEKLFF. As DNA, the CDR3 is TGTGCCAGTAGTACCCGACAGATTCATGAAAAACTGTTTTTT.

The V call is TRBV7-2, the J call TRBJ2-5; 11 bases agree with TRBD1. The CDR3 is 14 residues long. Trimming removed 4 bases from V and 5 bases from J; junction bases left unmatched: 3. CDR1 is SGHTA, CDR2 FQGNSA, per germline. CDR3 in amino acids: CASSSDRGHETQYF. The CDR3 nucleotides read TGTGCCAGCAGCTCGGACAGGGGGCATGAGACCCAGTACTTC.

The CDR3 nucleotides are TGTGCCAGCAGCAATCGGGCGACAGGGGAGGCAGATACGCAGTATTTT. As protein: CASSNRATGEADTQYF. The chain employs TRBV7-2 and TRBJ2-3; TRBD1 matches 8 bases. V lost 5 bases to trimming and J lost 4 bases; unmatched junction nucleotides: 11. Germline V gene data show CDR1 as SGHTA and CDR2 as FQGNSA. This CDR3 spans 16 amino acids. The variable domain in full, completed from reference TRBV7-2 and TRBJ2-3, reads GAGVSQSPSNKVTEKGKDVELRCDPISGHTALYWYRQSLGQGLEFLIYFQGNSAPDKSGLPSDRFSAERTGGSVSTLTIQRTQQEDSAVYLCASSNRATGEADTQYFGPGTRLTVL.

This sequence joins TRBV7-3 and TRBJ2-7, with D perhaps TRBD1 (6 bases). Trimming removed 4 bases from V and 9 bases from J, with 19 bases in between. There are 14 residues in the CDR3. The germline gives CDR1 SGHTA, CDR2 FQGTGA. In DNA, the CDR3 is TGTGCCAGCAGCTCAATCGCTGGGGGCGCGGTGCAGTACTTC. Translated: CASSSIAGGAVQYF.